This T cell receptor beta chain was captured by sequencing in a study of T cell repertoires in cytomegalovirus infection. Whole-study context: Public TCR beta signatures indicated both CMV infection and matching HLA type. Study findings and constraints: HLA-C-restricted CMV-specific TCR beta clonotypes were dominant in the ex vivo response.

On this clonotype itself: What it binds is not known.

In TCRdb, the reads were re-called with MiXCR into one record per CDR3 protein. The table shows hundreds of thousands of distinct CDR3 sequences, with 30% to 35% occurring only once. Sequenced here: cultured PBMCs, sampled from culture after CMV antigen stimulation. The TCR sequence derives from a human donor in good health (CMV status not recorded). Some clones in this sample may be carry-over from other donors' samples.

This CDR3 reads CSALGGEPRNEQFF. As DNA, the CDR3 is TGCAGCGCCCTGGGGGGGGAACCCCGGAATGAGCAGTTCTTC. V and J are TRBV29-1 and TRBJ2-1, with 7 bases that match TRBD2. The CDR3 spans 14 residues. Germline V gives CDR1 SQVTM, CDR2 ANQGSEA. After removal of 7 bases from V and 7 bases from J, the junction contained 13 bases not matched to a gene.